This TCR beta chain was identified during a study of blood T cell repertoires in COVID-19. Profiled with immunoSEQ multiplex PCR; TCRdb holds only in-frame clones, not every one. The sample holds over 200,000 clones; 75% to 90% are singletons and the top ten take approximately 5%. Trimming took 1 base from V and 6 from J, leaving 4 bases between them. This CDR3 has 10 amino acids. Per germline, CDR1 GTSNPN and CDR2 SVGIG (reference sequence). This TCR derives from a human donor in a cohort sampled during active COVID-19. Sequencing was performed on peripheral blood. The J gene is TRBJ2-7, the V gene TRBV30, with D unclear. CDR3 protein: CAWSGGEQYF. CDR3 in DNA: TGTGCCTGGAGTGGAGGCGAGCAGTACTTC.